This paragraph reports one T cell receptor beta chain. This sample is drawn from a study of Graves' ophthalmopathy and Graves' hyperthyroidism. If patients had other autoimmune diseases, uncontrolled infections, pregnancy or lactation, they were excluded. Physicians reached a diagnosis by relying on clinical symptoms, serum thyroxine, TRAb, thyroid ultrasound and orbital computed tomography. Amplification from RNA transcripts yielded the TCR beta CDR3 regions. The library came from an HTBI-primed first-round RT-PCR and a second-round multiplex PCR. MiXCR, applied by TCRdb to the multiplex PCR reads, yields one record per CDR3 protein. The profile shows about 210,000 distinct CDR3 sequences, less than 30% of them singletons. V was clipped by 5 bases and J by 2 bases; unmatched bases: 6. The CDR3 is 15 amino acids. From germline, CDR1 is MNHNS and CDR2 SASEGT.

The source is a man in his fifties with Graves' ophthalmopathy. This rearrangement joins TRBV6-1 to TRBJ1-3, with 7 nucleotides matching TRBD1. The sequencing input was peripheral blood. CDR3 DNA sequence: TGTGCCAGCAGTCAGGACAGGAGCCCTGGAAACACCATATATTTT. Translation: CASSQDRSPGNTIYF.